The sequence of this TCR beta chain was determined in a study of T-cell reconstitution after alpha-beta-depleted transplantation in children. The study's findings and limits: Diversity and T-cell counts at one year after transplant derived mostly from new T cells. Two months or so post-transplant, alpha-beta T cells reportedly derived from several hundred expanded graft clones. Surviving recipient T cells and intrathymic progenitors accounted for some patients' high TCRbeta diversity at day 60.

This clonotype was found a few times. Its antigen is unknown. Preparation of the TCRbeta library involved a method that used unique molecular identifiers. TCRdb reanalysed the PCR reads using MiXCR and keeps one entry per CDR3 protein. The data show roughly 310,000 distinct CDR3 sequences, over 20% seen once. The sample in question was PBMCs, mostly from graft donor cells, obtained 180 days after TCRalphabeta/CD19-depleted stem cell transplant. This sequence originates from a male patient younger than 18 who had a stem cell transplant for acute lymphoblastic leukemia, so the T cells may come from the graft donor.

The chain's CDR3 is CASRLAPINEQFF. The CDR3, as DNA: TGTGCCAGCAGACTAGCGCCTATCAATGAGCAGTTCTTC. This sequence joins TRBV7-3 and TRBJ2-1, with TRBD2 identical over 7 bases. This CDR3 has 13 amino acids. Germline V lookup: CDR1 SGHTA, CDR2 FQGTGA. Trimming removed 6 bases from V and 6 bases from J; junction bases left unmatched: 5.